Only a few counts were recorded for the clone carrying this TCR beta chain. The data stem from a study of blood T cell repertoires in COVID-19. Across the whole study: PBMCs, B-cell-depleted T cells, or T cells provided the cDNA or gDNA that made up the material.

Recruits, aged roughly 18 to 89 years, lived in 20 to 30 US areas. In assigning cohorts, the study relied on participant-reported clinical history. Sequenced by immunoSEQ multiplex PCR; TCRdb stores in-frame clones only, minus some. The sample has about 330,000 clones; roughly 90% are singletons. The CDR3 has 14 residues. Germline CDR1 reads SGHDT; CDR2 reads YYEEEE. Germline trimming cut 1 base from V and 5 bases from J; bases unmatched to any gene: 2. The TCR comes from a woman between 25 and 40 years old who had recovered from COVID-19. Material for sequencing was PBMCs or T cells enriched from blood (not recorded which). The rearrangement joins TRBV5-6 to TRBJ2-5; TRBD2 matches 10 bases. The CDR3 protein is CASSLSSGGETQYF. CDR3 in DNA: TGTGCCAGCAGCTTGTCTAGCGGGGGCGAGACCCAGTACTTC.